The 6 T cell receptor beta chains below all came from one sample that was sequenced in a study of CD8+ T cells in alopecia areata. Extracted RNA was reverse transcribed into cDNA, the sequencing template. Repertoires were generated with immunoSEQ multiplex PCR, while TCRdb's copy carries only in-frame clones and drops some. The sample has roughly 150,000 clones; roughly 60% are singletons. Sequencing was carried out using CD4+ T cells sorted from blood. The origin of the receptors is a human donor in good health.

As concerns this clone: Germline and junction disagree at one end, which may indicate a read error. The chain combines TRBV2 with TRBJ1-1; 7 positions agree with TRBD1. The CDR3 is made up of 15 amino acids. Germline V gene data show CDR1 as SNHLY and CDR2 as FYNNEI. For the CDR3, the DNA is TGTGCCAGCAGCCCGCAGGGGGACTGGAACGCTGAAGCTTTCTTT. Translation gives CASSPQGDWNAEAFF.

The chain uses TRBV11-2 and TRBJ2-2; no firm D call. V lost 5 bases, J lost 5 bases, and 15 bases lay in between. The CDR3 contains 15 residues. CDR1 and CDR2 (germline): SGHAT, FQNNGV. The CDR3 loop is CASSKGRWGTGELFF. DNA for the CDR3: TGTGCCAGCAGCAAAGGACGGTGGGGTACCGGGGAGCTGTTTTTT.

This clone was counted only a few times. J is TRBJ2-3 and V is TRBV6-5; 11 bases line up with TRBD2. The J segment lost 5 bases and the V segment lost 5 bases, leaving 3 bases of the junction unmatched. The CDR3 is 14 residues long. Germline CDR1 is MNHEY and CDR2 is SVGAGI. The CDR3 reads CASSLAGGIDTQYF. The DNA of the CDR3 is TGTGCCAGCAGTCTAGCGGGAGGAATAGATACGCAGTATTTT.

V and J are TRBV5-1 and TRBJ2-6, with a tentative D call TRBD1 (6 bases). The germline gives CDR1 SGHRS, CDR2 YFSETQ. The CDR3 runs 14 residues. Trimming removed 5 bases from V and 2 bases from J, with 8 bases in between. The CDR3 spells CASSEGAGANVLTF. The CDR3, as DNA: TGCGCCAGCAGTGAGGGGGCTGGGGCCAACGTCCTGACTTTC.

This clone was counted a few times. The chain employs TRBV29-1 and TRBJ2-1; 10 bases align to TRBD1. J gave up 12 bases and V 6 bases, and 14 bases lay outside the gene matches. Germline CDR1 and CDR2: SQVTM and ANQGSEA. The CDR3 runs to 14 residues. The CDR3 bases are TGCAGCGTCCGAGGGGGACAGGGGTTTGTTTTGCAGTTCTTC. The encoded protein is CSVRGGQGFVLQFF.

J is TRBJ1-1 and V is TRBV5-6; D remains ambiguous. Trimming removed 3 bases at V and 1 base at J, with 7 bases between. The germline CDR1 and CDR2 sequences are SGHDT and YYEEEE. This CDR3 has 13 residues. CDR3 amino acids: CASSSRGNTEAFF. The CDR3 bases are TGTGCCAGCAGCTCCCGGGGGAACACTGAAGCTTTCTTT.